Included here is one TCR beta chain sequence, with context. This entry is derived from a study of technical replicates of blood from several donors. Produced via immunoSEQ multiplex PCR; TCRdb's table is partial and in-frame only. The sample gives about 73,000 clones, roughly 93% of which show up once; 0.25% is in the top ten. The CDR3 is 11 amino acids. Per the germline V gene, CDR1 is SNHLY and CDR2 is FYNNEI. V lost 7 bases, J lost 3 bases, and 7 bases lay in between. This sequence was found in a human donor in good health. Sequencing input: T cells isolated from PBMCs. The chain recombines TRBV2 with TRBJ2-7; D unresolved. DNA of the CDR3: TGTGCCAGCAACATTTTCTACGAGCAGTACTTC. It is translated as CASNIFYEQYF.